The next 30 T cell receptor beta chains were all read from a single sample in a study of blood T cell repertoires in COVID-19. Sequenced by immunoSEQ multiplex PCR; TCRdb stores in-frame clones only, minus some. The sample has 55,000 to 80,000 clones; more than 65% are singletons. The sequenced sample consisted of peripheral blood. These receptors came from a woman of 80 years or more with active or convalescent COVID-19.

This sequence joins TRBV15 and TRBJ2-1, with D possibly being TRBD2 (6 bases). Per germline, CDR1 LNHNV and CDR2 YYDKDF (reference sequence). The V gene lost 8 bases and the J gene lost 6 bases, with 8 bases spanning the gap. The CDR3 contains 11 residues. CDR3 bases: TGTGCCACCGGGGGAGGCAATGAGCAGTTCTTC. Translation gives CATGGGNEQFF. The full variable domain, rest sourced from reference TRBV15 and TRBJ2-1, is DAMVIQNPRYQVTQFGKPVTLSCSQTLNHNVMYWYQQKSSQAPKLLFHYYDKDFNNEADTPDNFQSRRPNTSFCFLDIRSPGLGDTAMYLCATGGGNEQFFGPGTRLTVL.

The CDR3 loop is CASSRRGTDTQYF. The CDR3 nucleotides read TGTGCCAGCAGCCGGAGGGGCACAGATACGCAGTATTTT. V is TRBV5-8 and J is TRBJ2-3; D possibly corresponds to TRBD2 (6 bases). V was pared by 4 bases and J by 1 base, with 7 bases between. Germline CDR1 is SGHTS and CDR2 is YDEGEE. This CDR3 is built from 13 residues.

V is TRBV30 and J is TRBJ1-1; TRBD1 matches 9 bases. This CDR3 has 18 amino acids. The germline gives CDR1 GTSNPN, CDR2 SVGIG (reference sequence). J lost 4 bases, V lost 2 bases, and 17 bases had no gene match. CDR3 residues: CAWSPPWGQGPGGTEAFF. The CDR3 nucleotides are TGTGCCTGGAGTCCACCGTGGGGACAGGGCCCTGGAGGCACTGAAGCTTTCTTT.

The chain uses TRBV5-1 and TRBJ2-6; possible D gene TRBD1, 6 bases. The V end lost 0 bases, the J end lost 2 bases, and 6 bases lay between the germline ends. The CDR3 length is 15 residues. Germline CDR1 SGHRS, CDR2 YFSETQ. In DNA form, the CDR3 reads TGCGCCAGCAGCTTGGCAGGGGCTGGGGCCAACGTCCTGACTTTC. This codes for CASSLAGAGANVLTF. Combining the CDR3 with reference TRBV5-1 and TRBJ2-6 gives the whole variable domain KAGVTQTPRYLIKTRGQQVTLSCSPISGHRSVSWYQQTPGQGLQFLFEYFSETQRNKGNFPGRFSGRQFSNSRSEMNVSTLELGDSALYLCASSLAGAGANVLTFGAGSRLTVL.

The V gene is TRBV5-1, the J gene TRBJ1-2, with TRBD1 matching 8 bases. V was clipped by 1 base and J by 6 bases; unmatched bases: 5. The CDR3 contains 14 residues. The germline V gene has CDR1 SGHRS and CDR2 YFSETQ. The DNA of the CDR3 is TGCGCCAGCAGCTTGTTGGCAGGGGGCGATGGCTACACCTTC. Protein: CASSLLAGGDGYTF. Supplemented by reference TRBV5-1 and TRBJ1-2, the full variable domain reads KAGVTQTPRYLIKTRGQQVTLSCSPISGHRSVSWYQQTPGQGLQFLFEYFSETQRNKGNFPGRFSGRQFSNSRSEMNVSTLELGDSALYLCASSLLAGGDGYTFGSGTRLTVV.

The CDR3: CASSFAGTEAFF. In nucleotides, the CDR3 is TGTGCCAGCAGCTTCGCAGGGACTGAAGCTTTCTTT. The chain recombines TRBV5-5 with TRBJ1-1, with D perhaps matching TRBD1 (5 bases). Germline V gene data show CDR1 as SGHKS and CDR2 as YYEKEE (reference sequence). Trimming removed 2 bases at V and 5 bases at J, with 7 bases between. This CDR3 spans 12 amino acids.

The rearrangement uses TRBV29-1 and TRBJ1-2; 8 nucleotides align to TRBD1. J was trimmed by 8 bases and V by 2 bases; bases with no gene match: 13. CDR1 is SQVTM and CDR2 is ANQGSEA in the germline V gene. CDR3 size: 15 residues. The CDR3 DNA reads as TGCAGCGTTGAACGGACAGGGTCGGGGCTCGGAGGCTACACCTTC. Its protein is CSVERTGSGLGGYTF.

The CDR3 nucleotides are TGTGCCAGCAGTGACAGGGGATATGGGGCCAACGTCCTGACTTTC. This encodes CASSDRGYGANVLTF. The chain is built from TRBV6-1 and TRBJ2-6, with a weak D call TRBD1 (6 bases). The germline gives CDR1 MNHNS, CDR2 SASEGT. CDR3 length: 15 residues. V gave up 3 bases and J gave up 3 bases, with 9 bases separating them.

CDR3 loop: CAISPQGADSNQPQHF. The CDR3 nucleotides read TGTGCCATCAGTCCACAGGGGGCTGATAGCAATCAGCCCCAGCATTTT. The chain recombines TRBV10-3 with TRBJ1-5, with 9 positions matching TRBD1. There are 16 residues in the CDR3. CDR1 ENHRY and CDR2 SYGVKD come from the germline V gene. V lost 5 bases and J lost 0; bases outside the gene matches: 5.

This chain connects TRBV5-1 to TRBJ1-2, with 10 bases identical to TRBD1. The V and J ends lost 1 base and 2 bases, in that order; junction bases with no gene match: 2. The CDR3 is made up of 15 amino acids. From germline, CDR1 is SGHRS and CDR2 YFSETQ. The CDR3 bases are TGCGCCAGCAGCTTGCAGGGACAGGGGAACTATGGCTACACCTTC. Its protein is CASSLQGQGNYGYTF.

CDR3: CASTRIGVQSNYGYTF. The CDR3 DNA reads TGTGCCAGTACCCGTATAGGGGTACAGTCCAACTATGGCTACACCTTC. The J gene is TRBJ1-2, the V gene TRBV19, with D possibly being TRBD1 (5 bases). Germline assignment: CDR1 LNHDA and CDR2 SQIVND (reference sequence). This CDR3 has 16 amino acids. Deletions cut 7 bases from V and 2 bases from J, with 20 bases between.

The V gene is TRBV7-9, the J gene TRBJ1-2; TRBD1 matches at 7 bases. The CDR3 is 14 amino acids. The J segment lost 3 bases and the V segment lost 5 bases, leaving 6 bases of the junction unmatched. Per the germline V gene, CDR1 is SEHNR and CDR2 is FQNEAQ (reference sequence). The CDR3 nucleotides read TGTGCCAGCAGCGACACCGGGACAGACTATGGCTACACCTTC. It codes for CASSDTGTDYGYTF.

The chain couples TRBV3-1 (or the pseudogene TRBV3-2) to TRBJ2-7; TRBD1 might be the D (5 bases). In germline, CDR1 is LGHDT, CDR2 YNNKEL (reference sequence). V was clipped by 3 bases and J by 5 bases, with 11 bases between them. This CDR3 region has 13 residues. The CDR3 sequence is CASSHLGVHEQYF. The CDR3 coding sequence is TGTGCCAGCAGCCATTTAGGGGTCCACGAGCAGTACTTC.

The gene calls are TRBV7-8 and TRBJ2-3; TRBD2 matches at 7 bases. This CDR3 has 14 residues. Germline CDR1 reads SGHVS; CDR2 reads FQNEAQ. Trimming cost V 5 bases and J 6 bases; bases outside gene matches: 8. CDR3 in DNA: TGTGCCAGCAGCCCAGGCGGGGGACGGGATACGCAGTATTTT. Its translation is CASSPGGGRDTQYF.

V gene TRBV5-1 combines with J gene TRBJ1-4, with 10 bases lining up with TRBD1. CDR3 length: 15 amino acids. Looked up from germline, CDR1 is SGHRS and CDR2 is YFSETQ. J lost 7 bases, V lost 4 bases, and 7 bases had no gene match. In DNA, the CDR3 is TGCGCCAGCAGCGCGAGCGGGACAGGGGTTGAAAAACTGTTTTTT. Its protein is CASSASGTGVEKLFF.

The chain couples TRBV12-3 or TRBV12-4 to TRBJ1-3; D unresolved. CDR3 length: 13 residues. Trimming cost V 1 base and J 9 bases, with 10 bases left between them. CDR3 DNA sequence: TGTGCCAGCAGTTTAGGGGAGTTCGGCACCATATATTTT. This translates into CASSLGEFGTIYF.

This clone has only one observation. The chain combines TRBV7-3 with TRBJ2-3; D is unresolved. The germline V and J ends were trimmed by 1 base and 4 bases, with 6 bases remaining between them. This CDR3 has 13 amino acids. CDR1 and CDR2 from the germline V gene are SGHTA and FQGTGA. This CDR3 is CASSLSQADTQYF. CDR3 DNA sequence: TGTGCCAGCAGCTTAAGCCAGGCAGATACGCAGTATTTT.

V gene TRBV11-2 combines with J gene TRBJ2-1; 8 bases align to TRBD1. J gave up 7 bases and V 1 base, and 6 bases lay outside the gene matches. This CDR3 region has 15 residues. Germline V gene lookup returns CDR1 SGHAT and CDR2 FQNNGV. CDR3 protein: CASSLGFQGANEQFF. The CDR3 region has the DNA TGTGCCAGCAGCTTAGGTTTCCAGGGGGCGAATGAGCAGTTCTTC.

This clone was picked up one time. The chain's CDR3 is CASSTPQGSGYTF. CDR3 coding DNA: TGTGCCAGCAGTACCCCACAGGGTTCGGGCTACACCTTC. The chain has TRBV6-5 and TRBJ1-2; perhaps TRBD1 as D (6 bases). The germline V gene encodes CDR1 MNHEY and CDR2 SVGAGI. The CDR3 runs to 13 residues. Trimming cost V 5 bases and J 8 bases, with 15 bases left between them.

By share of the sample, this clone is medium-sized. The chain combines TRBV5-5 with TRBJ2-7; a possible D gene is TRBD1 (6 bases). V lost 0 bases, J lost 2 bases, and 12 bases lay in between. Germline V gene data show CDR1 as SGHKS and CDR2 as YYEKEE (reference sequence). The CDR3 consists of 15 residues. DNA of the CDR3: TGTGCCAGCAGCTTGGATGGGACACCAGCCTACGAGCAGTACTTC. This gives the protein CASSLDGTPAYEQYF.

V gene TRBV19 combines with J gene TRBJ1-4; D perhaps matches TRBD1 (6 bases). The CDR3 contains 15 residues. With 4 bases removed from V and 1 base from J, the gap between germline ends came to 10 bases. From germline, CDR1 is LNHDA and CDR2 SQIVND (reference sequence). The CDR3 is CASSNRVETNEKLFF. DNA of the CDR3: TGTGCCAGTAGTAACAGGGTCGAAACTAATGAAAAACTGTTTTTT.

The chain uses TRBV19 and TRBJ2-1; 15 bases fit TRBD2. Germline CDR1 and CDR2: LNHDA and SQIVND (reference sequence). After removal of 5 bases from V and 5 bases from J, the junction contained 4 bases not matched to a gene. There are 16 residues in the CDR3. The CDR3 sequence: CASSRTSGGVHNEQFF. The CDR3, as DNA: TGTGCCAGTAGTCGGACTAGCGGGGGGGTCCACAATGAGCAGTTCTTC. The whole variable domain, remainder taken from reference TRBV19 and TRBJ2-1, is DGGITQSPKYLFRKEGQNVTLSCEQNLNHDAMYWYRQDPGQGLRLIYYSQIVNDFQKGDIAEGYSVSREKKESFPLTVTSAQKNPTAFYLCASSRTSGGVHNEQFFGPGTRLTVL.

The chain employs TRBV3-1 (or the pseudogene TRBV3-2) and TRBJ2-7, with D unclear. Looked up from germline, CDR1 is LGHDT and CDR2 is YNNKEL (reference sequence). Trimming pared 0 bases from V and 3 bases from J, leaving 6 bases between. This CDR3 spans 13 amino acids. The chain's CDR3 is CASSQDRFYEQYF. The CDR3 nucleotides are TGTGCCAGCAGCCAAGACAGGTTCTACGAGCAGTACTTC.

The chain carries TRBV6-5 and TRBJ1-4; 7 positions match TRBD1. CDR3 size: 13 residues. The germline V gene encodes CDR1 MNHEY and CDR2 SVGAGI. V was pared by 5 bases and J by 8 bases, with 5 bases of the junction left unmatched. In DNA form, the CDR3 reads TGTGCCAGCAGTCCAGGGGGTGTGGAAAAACTGTTTTTT. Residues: CASSPGGVEKLFF.

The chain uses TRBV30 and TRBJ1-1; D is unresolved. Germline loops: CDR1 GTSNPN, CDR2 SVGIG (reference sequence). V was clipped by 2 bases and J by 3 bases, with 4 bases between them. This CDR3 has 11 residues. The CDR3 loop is CAWSLYTEAFF. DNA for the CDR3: TGTGCCTGGAGTTTATACACTGAAGCTTTCTTT.

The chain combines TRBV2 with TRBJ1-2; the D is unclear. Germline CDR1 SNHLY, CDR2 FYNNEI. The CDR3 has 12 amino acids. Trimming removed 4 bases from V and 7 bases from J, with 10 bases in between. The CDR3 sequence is CASSVSDFGYTF. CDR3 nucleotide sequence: TGTGCCAGCAGTGTCTCTGACTTTGGCTACACCTTC.

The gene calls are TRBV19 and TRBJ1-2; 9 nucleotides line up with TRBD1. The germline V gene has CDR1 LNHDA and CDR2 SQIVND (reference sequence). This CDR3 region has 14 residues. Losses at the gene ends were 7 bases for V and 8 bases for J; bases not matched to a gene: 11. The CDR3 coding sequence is TGTGCCAGTAAGGCCCGGACAGGGGAAGGAGGCTACACCTTC. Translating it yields CASKARTGEGGYTF.

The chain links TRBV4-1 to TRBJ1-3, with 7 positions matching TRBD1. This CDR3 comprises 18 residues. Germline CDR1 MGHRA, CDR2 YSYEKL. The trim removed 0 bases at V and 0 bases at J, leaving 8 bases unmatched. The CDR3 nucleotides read TGCGCCAGCAGCCAAGATTCGACAGGGATGAGCTCTGGAAACACCATATATTTT. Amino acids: CASSQDSTGMSSGNTIYF.

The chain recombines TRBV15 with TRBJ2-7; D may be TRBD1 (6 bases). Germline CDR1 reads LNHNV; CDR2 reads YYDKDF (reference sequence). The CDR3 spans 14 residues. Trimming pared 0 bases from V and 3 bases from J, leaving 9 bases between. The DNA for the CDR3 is TGTGCCACCAGCAGAGATGCGACAGGCTACGAGCAGTACTTC. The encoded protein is CATSRDATGYEQYF. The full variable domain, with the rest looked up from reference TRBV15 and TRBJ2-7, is DAMVIQNPRYQVTQFGKPVTLSCSQTLNHNVMYWYQQKSSQAPKLLFHYYDKDFNNEADTPDNFQSRRPNTSFCFLDIRSPGLGDTAMYLCATSRDATGYEQYFGPGTRLTVT.

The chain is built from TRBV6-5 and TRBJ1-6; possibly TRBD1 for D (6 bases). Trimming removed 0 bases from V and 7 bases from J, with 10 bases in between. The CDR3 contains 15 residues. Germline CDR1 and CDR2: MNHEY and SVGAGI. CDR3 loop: CASSYSTGRNSPLHF. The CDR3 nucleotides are TGTGCCAGCAGTTACTCAACAGGGCGCAATTCACCCCTCCACTTT.